These 14 T cell receptor beta chains share one sample of origin, sequenced in a study of read filtering for tumor transcriptome and immune sequencing. This library used about 400 ng RNA and molecular barcoded adaptors spanning alpha/delta and beta/gamma chains. Each CDR3 protein is one row after TCRdb ran MiXCR on the reads. Here the sample spans 60,000 to 75,000 distinct CDR3 sequences, around a fifth being singletons. Sample: a population of CD138-negative cells sorted from bone marrow. All receptors derive from a donor at least 40 years old with multiple myeloma.

This clonotype was picked up many times. The chain has TRBV7-9 and TRBJ2-4; 9 bases align to TRBD2. V shed 1 base and J 3 bases; nucleotides not matched to a gene: 13. Per germline, CDR1 SEHNR and CDR2 FQNEAQ (reference sequence). The CDR3 has 19 amino acids. The CDR3 region is CASSLDIPGLAVVKNIQYF. The CDR3 DNA reads as TGTGCCAGCAGCTTAGACATCCCGGGACTAGCAGTAGTCAAAAACATTCAGTACTTC.

The V call is TRBV3-1, the J call TRBJ2-7; TRBD2 agrees at 9 bases. Germline V gene lookup returns CDR1 LGHDT and CDR2 YNNKEL (reference sequence). CDR3 length equals 15 residues. After removal of 5 bases from V and 5 bases from J, the junction contained 10 bases not matched to a gene. CDR3 amino acids: CASSLGAGGGHEQYF. The CDR3 DNA is TGTGCCAGCAGCTTAGGGGCGGGGGGGGGCCACGAGCAGTACTTC.

On this clonotype itself: The conserved final phenylalanine or tryptophan is absent from the CDR3, which likely points to a read error. V usage is TRBV7-9 and J usage is TRBJ2-1, with TRBD2 as a possible D gene (5 bases). Trimming took off 7 bases at V and 4 bases at J, with 14 bases between the two ends. The length of the CDR3 is 14 residues. Germline CDR1 and CDR2: SEHNR and FQNEAQ (reference sequence). CDR3 protein: CASTTRAEYNEQFL. The CDR3, as DNA: TGTGCCAGCACGACCCGAGCGGAGTACAATGAGCAGTTCCTC.

This chain links TRBV7-8 with TRBJ2-1; 8 nucleotides align to TRBD2. CDR3 length equals 17 residues. The junction had 15 bases not matched to a gene; V was cut back by 3 bases and J by 8 bases. Germline values: CDR1 SGHVS, CDR2 FQNEAQ. The DNA of the CDR3 is TGTGCCAGCAGCTTCACTCGGTCCAGCGGGAGCTGGCATGAGCAGTTCTTC. Translating it yields CASSFTRSSGSWHEQFF. The full variable domain, in which reference TRBV7-8 and TRBJ2-1 provide the parts outside the CDR3, is GAGVSQSPRYKVAKRGQDVALRCDPISGHVSLFWYQQALGQGPEFLTYFQNEAQLDKSGLPSDRFFAERPEGSVSTLKIQRTQQEDSAVYLCASSFTRSSGSWHEQFFGPGTRLTVL.

Note on this clonotype: With a much larger clone just one base away, this may be a read error. This chain links TRBV15 with TRBJ2-2, with TRBD2 as a possible D gene (6 bases). CDR3 size: 14 residues. Deletions cut 1 base from V and 4 bases from J, with 7 bases between. The V gene's germline CDR1 is LNHNV and CDR2 YYDKDF (reference sequence). The CDR3 nucleotides are TGTGCCACCAGCAGAGGCGGGGCCACCGGGGAGCTGTTTTTT. Its protein product is CATSRGGATGELFF.

This clonotype was recorded at least ten times. V and J are TRBV29-1 and TRBJ2-1; 11 bases match TRBD2. J gave up 8 bases and V 7 bases, and 13 bases lay outside the gene matches. The CDR3 has 15 amino acids. The germline CDR1 and CDR2 sequences are SQVTM and ANQGSEA. The CDR3 DNA reads TGCAGCGCCAAAGGTAGCGGGGGGGCTGATTATGAGCAGTTCTTC. Translation gives CSAKGSGGADYEQFF.

At least ten counts were recorded for this clonotype. V is TRBV28 and J is TRBJ1-1, with D perhaps TRBD1 (5 bases). V lost 5 bases and J 4 bases, leaving 17 bases between the germline ends. Germline V lookup: CDR1 MDHEN, CDR2 SYDVKM. The CDR3 totals 15 residues. The chain's CDR3 is CASSHDGQPGTEAFF. CDR3 bases: TGTGCCAGCAGTCATGACGGACAACCCGGCACTGAAGCTTTCTTT.

Ten or more counts support this clonotype. J is TRBJ2-5 and V is TRBV28, with TRBD2 identical over 8 bases. Germline V gives CDR1 MDHEN, CDR2 SYDVKM. J was trimmed by 0 bases and V by 7 bases; bases with no gene match: 7. This CDR3 has 15 residues. Here the CDR3 DNA reads TGTGCCAGCAAGACGGGCGGGGGGTACCAAGAGACCCAGTACTTC. Its protein is CASKTGGGYQETQYF.

This clonotype was seen a handful of times. The chain carries TRBV19 and TRBJ1-5; 9 positions agree with TRBD1. The CDR3 consists of 16 residues. Germline loops: CDR1 LNHDA, CDR2 SQIVND (reference sequence). The junction had 11 bases not matched to a gene; V was cut back by 5 bases and J by 6 bases. The CDR3 loop is CASSSPRGQGGQPQHF. CDR3 bases: TGTGCCAGTAGTTCGCCCCGGGGACAGGGCGGTCAGCCCCAGCATTTT. Using reference TRBV19 and TRBJ1-5 for the parts outside the CDR3, the full variable domain is DGGITQSPKYLFRKEGQNVTLSCEQNLNHDAMYWYRQDPGQGLRLIYYSQIVNDFQKGDIAEGYSVSREKKESFPLTVTSAQKNPTAFYLCASSSPRGQGGQPQHFGDGTRLSIL.

In regard to this clonotype: Possible read error: a much larger clone is one base away. This chain joins TRBV5-6 and TRBJ1-6; 7 nucleotides align to TRBD1. The CDR3 runs to 13 residues. Trimming took 10 bases from V and 8 from J; bases not matched to a gene: 9. Germline lookup yields CDR1 SGHDT and CDR2 YYEEEE. Written as DNA, the CDR3 is TGTGCCTCCTCGACAGGGAGGTATTCACCCCTCCACTTT. Protein: CASSTGRYSPLHF. Based on the CDR3 plus reference TRBV5-6 and TRBJ1-6, the full variable domain is DAGVTQSPTHLIKTRGQQVTLRCSPKSGHDTVSWYQQALGQGPQFIFQYYEEEERQRGNFPDRFSGHQFPNYSSELNVNALLLGDSALYLCASSTGRYSPLHFGNGTRLTVT.

The V gene is TRBV28, the J gene TRBJ1-5, with a tentative D call TRBD1 (5 bases). The V end lost 2 bases, the J end lost 4 bases, and 12 bases lay between the germline ends. Germline CDR1 is MDHEN and CDR2 is SYDVKM. This CDR3 spans 15 amino acids. The CDR3 protein is CASSLRVQGNQPQHF. In DNA, the CDR3 is TGTGCCAGCAGTTTACGGGTTCAGGGAAATCAGCCCCAGCATTTT.

This clonotype was counted only a few times. The chain carries TRBV30 and TRBJ2-3; no clear D. Germline CDR1 reads GTSNPN; CDR2 reads SVGIG (reference sequence). The CDR3 contains 16 residues. Trimming took 2 bases from V and 7 from J, leaving 22 bases between them. The CDR3 spells CAWSPPGPWNMNTQYF. The DNA for the CDR3 is TGTGCCTGGAGTCCTCCGGGTCCCTGGAACATGAATACGCAGTATTTT.

This clonotype showed up many times. The chain recombines TRBV19 with TRBJ2-1, with D perhaps matching TRBD2 (5 bases). V lost 2 bases, J lost 5 bases, and 10 bases lay in between. The CDR3 consists of 14 residues. The germline CDR1 and CDR2 sequences are LNHDA and SQIVND (reference sequence). In DNA, the CDR3 is TGTGCCAGTAGTATATCGCGGGCAGACAATGAGCAGTTCTTC. Encoded protein: CASSISRADNEQFF. Variable domain in full (rest from reference TRBV19 and TRBJ2-1): DGGITQSPKYLFRKEGQNVTLSCEQNLNHDAMYWYRQDPGQGLRLIYYSQIVNDFQKGDIAEGYSVSREKKESFPLTVTSAQKNPTAFYLCASSISRADNEQFFGPGTRLTVL.

About this clonotype: It may be a read error: a sequence one base away is much more abundant. The DNA for the CDR3 is TGTGCCTGCAGCCCCGAACGAAGACAAGAGACCCAGTACTTC. Translated: CACSPERRQETQYF. The chain employs TRBV11-2 and TRBJ2-5; no definite D call. The CDR3 extends over 14 amino acids. Per germline, CDR1 SGHAT and CDR2 FQNNGV.